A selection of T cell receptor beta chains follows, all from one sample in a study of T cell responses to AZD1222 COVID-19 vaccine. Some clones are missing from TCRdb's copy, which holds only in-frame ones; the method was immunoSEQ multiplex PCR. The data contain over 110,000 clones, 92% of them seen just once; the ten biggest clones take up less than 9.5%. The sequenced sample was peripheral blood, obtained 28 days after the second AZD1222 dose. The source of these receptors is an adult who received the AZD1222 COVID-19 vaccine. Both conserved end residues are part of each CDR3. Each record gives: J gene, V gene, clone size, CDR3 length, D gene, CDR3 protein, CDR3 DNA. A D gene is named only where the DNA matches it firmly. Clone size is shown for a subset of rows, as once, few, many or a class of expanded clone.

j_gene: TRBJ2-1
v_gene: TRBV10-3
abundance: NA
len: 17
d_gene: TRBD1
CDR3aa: CAISGIRGFQLGNEQFF
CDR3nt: TGTGCCATCAGTGGGATCAGGGGGTTCCAATTGGGGAATGAGCAGTTCTTC

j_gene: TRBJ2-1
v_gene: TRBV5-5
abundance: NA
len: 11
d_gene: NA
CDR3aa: CASSSPNEQFF
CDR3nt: TGTGCCAGCAGCTCCCCCAATGAGCAGTTCTTC

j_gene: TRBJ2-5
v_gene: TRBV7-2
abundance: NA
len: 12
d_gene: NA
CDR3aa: CASSWVTETQYF
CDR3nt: TGTGCCAGCAGCTGGGTCACAGAGACCCAGTACTTC

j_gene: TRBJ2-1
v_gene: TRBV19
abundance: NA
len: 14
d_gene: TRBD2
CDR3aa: CASRLTSGHNEQFF
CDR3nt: TGTGCCAGTAGACTGACTAGCGGCCACAATGAGCAGTTCTTC

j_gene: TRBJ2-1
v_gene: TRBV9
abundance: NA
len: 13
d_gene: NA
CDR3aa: CASSVVSGHEQFF
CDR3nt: TGTGCCAGCAGCGTAGTGTCTGGCCATGAGCAGTTCTTC

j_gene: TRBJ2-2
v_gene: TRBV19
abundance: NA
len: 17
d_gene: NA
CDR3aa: CASSLPRDRVNTGELFF
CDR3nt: TGTGCCAGTAGTCTCCCTCGGGACCGCGTTAACACCGGGGAGCTGTTTTTT

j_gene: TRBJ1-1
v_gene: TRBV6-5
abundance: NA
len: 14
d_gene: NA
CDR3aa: CASSWQGMNTEAFF
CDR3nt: TGTGCCAGCAGTTGGCAGGGCATGAACACTGAAGCTTTCTTT

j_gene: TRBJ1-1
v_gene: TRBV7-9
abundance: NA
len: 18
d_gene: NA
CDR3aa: CASSLDGRGNWRNTEAFF
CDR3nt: TGTGCCAGCAGCTTAGACGGGAGGGGCAATTGGAGGAACACTGAAGCTTTCTTT

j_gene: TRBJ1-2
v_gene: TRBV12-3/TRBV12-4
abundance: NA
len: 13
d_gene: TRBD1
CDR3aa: CASSSTGEYGYTF
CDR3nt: TGTGCCAGCAGTTCGACAGGGGAGTATGGCTACACCTTC

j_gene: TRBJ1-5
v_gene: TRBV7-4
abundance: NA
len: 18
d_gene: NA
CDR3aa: CASSRGRSAGGSNQPQHF
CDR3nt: TGTGCCAGCAGCCGAGGACGGTCGGCGGGGGGGAGCAATCAGCCCCAGCATTTT

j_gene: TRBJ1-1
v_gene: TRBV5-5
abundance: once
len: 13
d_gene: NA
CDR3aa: CASSLVAETEAFF
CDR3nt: TGTGCCAGCAGCTTAGTAGCGGAAACTGAAGCTTTCTTT

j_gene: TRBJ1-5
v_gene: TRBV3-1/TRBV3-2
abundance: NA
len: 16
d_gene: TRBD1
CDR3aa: CASSQSWDSVNQPQHF
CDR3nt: TGTGCCAGCAGCCAATCCTGGGACAGTGTCAATCAGCCCCAGCATTTT

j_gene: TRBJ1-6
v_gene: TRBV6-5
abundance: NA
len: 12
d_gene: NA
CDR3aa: CASQRRNSPLHF
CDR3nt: TGTGCCAGTCAAAGGAGGAATTCACCCCTCCACTTT

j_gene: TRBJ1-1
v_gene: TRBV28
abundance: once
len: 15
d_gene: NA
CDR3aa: CASSRAGGWGTEAFF
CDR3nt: TGTGCCAGCAGTAGGGCGGGAGGATGGGGCACTGAAGCTTTCTTT

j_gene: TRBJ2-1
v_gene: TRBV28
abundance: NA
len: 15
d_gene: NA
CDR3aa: CASSHPGRSYNEQFF
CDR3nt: TGTGCCAGCAGTCATCCGGGACGGTCCTACAATGAGCAGTTCTTC

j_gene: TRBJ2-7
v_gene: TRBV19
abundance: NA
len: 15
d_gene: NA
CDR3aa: CASSPFGTGQHEQYF
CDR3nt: TGTGCCAGTAGTCCGTTCGGAACAGGGCAACACGAGCAGTACTTC

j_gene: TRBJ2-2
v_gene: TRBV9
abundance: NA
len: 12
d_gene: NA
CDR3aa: CASSADVGELFF
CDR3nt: TGTGCCAGCAGCGCGGACGTCGGGGAGCTGTTTTTT

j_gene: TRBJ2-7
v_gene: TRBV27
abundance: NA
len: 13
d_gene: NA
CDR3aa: CASSWGTSYEQYF
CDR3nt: TGTGCCAGCAGTTGGGGCACTAGCTACGAGCAGTACTTC

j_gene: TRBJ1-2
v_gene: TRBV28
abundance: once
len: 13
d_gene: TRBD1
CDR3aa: CASNRGRGDGYTF
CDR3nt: TGTGCCAGCAATAGGGGGCGCGGCGATGGCTACACCTTC

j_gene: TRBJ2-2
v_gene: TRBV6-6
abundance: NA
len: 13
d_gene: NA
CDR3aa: CASSYTGTGELFF
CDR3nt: TGTGCCAGCAGTTACACAGGCACCGGGGAGCTGTTTTTT

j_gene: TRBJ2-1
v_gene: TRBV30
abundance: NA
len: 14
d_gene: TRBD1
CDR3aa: CAFSRDRGYNEQFF
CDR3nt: TGTGCCTTTTCCCGGGACAGGGGATACAATGAGCAGTTCTTC

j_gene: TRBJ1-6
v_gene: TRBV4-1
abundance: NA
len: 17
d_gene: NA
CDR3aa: CASSQEWGATYNSPLHF
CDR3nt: TGCGCCAGCAGCCAAGAATGGGGGGCAACCTATAATTCACCCCTCCACTTT

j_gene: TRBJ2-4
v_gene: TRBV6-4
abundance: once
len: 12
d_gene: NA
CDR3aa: CASSDPRGGLYF
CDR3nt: TGTGCCAGCAGTGACCCTCGAGGGGGACTATACTTC

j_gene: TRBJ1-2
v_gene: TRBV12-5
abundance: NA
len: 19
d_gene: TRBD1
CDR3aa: CASGPIIDQFDRDEHGYTF
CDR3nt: TGTGCTAGTGGTCCAATAATTGACCAATTCGACAGGGATGAGCATGGCTACACCTTC

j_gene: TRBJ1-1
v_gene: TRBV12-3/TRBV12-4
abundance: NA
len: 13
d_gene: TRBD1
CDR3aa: CASIQTGVKEAFF
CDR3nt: TGTGCCAGCATTCAGACAGGGGTTAAGGAAGCTTTCTTT

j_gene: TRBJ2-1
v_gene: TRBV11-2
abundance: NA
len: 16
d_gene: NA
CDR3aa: CASSLPSSGSYNEQFF
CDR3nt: TGTGCCAGCAGCCTACCAAGTAGCGGCTCCTACAATGAGCAGTTCTTC

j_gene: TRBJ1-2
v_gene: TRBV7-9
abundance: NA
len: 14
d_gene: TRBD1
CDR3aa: CASSSRQGIYGYTF
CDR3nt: TGTGCCAGCAGCTCTAGACAGGGGATCTATGGCTACACCTTC

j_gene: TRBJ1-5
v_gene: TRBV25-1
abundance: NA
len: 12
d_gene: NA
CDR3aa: CASGMGVQPQHF
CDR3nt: TGTGCCAGCGGAATGGGTGTTCAGCCCCAGCATTTT

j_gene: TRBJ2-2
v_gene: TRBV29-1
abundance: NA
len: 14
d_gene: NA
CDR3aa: CSVIRTGNTGELFF
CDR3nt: TGCAGCGTCATCCGCACGGGGAACACCGGGGAGCTGTTTTTT

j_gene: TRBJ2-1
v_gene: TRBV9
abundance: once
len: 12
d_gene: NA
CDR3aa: CASSVGGTEQFF
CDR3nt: TGTGCCAGCAGCGTGGGTGGGACTGAGCAGTTCTTC

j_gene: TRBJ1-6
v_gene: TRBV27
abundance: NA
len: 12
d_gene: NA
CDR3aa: CASTGFNSPLHF
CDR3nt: TGTGCCAGCACCGGTTTTAATTCACCCCTCCACTTT

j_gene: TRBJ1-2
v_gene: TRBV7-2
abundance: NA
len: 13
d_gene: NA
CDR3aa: CASSYTENYGYTF
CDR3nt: TGTGCCAGCAGCTATACAGAGAACTATGGCTACACCTTC

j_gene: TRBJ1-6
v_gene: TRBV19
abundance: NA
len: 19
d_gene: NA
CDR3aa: CASSMRRGREYSYGSPLHF
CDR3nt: TGTGCCAGTAGTATGCGTCGTGGCAGGGAGTACTCTTATGGATCACCCCTCCACTTT

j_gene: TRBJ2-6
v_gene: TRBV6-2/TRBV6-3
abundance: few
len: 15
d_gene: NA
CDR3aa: CASSYSLAGANVLTF
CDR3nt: TGTGCCAGCAGTTACTCACTAGCTGGGGCCAACGTCCTGACTTTC

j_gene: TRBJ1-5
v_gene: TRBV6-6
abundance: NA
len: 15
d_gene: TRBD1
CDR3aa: CASSSDRDGNQPQHF
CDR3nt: TGTGCCAGCAGTTCGGACAGGGATGGTAATCAGCCCCAGCATTTT

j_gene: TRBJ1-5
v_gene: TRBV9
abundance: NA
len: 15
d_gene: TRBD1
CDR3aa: CASSVGQGDNQPQHF
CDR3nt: TGTGCCAGCAGCGTCGGACAGGGAGACAATCAGCCCCAGCATTTT

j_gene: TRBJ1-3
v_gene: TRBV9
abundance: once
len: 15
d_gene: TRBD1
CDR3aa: CASSGQTGDGNTIYF
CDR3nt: TGTGCCAGCAGCGGACAGACAGGGGATGGAAACACCATATATTTT

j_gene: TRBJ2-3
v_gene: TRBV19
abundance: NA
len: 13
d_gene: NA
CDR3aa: CASRDRSTDTQYF
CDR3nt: TGTGCCAGTAGGGATAGAAGCACAGATACGCAGTATTTT

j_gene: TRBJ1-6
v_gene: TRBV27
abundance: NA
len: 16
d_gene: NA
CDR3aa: CASVGGDPAYNSPLHF
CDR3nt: TGTGCCAGCGTTGGGGGGGACCCTGCCTATAATTCACCCCTCCACTTT

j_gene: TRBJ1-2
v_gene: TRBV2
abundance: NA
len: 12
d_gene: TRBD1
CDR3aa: CASRWDRDGYTF
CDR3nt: TGTGCCAGCCGCTGGGACAGGGATGGCTACACCTTC

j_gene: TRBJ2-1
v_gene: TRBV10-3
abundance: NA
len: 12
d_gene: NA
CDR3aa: CATGPSINEQFF
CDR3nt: TGTGCCACGGGACCAAGTATCAATGAGCAGTTCTTC

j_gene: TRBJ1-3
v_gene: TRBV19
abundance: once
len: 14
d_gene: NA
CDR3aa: CASSIRAYGNTIYF
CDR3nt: TGTGCCAGTAGTATAAGGGCATATGGAAACACCATATATTTT

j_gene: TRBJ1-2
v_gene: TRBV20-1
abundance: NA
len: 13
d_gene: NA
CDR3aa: CSASPGRGEGYTF
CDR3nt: TGCAGTGCTAGTCCGGGACGGGGGGAGGGCTACACCTTC

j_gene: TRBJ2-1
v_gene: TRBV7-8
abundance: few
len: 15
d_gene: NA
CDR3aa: CASSLVGTRDNEQFF
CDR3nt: TGTGCCAGCAGCTTAGTCGGGACAAGAGACAATGAGCAGTTCTTC

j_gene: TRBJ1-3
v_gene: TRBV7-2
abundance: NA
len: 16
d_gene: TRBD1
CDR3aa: CASSSQGAQGGNTIYF
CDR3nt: TGTGCCAGCAGCTCCCAGGGGGCGCAAGGTGGAAACACCATATATTTT

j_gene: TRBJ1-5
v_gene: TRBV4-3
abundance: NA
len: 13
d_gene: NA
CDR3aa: CASSQDRNQPQHF
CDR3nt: TGCGCCAGCAGCCAAGATCGCAATCAGCCCCAGCATTTT

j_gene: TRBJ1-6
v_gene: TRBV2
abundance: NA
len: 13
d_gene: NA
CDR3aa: CASSEVSGEPLHF
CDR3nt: TGTGCCAGCAGTGAGGTCTCCGGTGAGCCCCTCCACTTT

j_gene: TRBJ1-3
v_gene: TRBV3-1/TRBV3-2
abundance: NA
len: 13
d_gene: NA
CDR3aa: CASSLRLEPRLYF
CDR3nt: TGTGCCAGCAGCCTGAGACTCGAGCCTAGATTATATTTT

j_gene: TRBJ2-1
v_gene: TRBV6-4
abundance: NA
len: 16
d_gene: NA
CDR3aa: CASSDFGTRVYNEQFF
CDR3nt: TGTGCCAGCAGTGACTTTGGGACAAGGGTTTACAATGAGCAGTTCTTC

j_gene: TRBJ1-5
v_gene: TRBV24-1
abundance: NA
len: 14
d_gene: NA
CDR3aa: CATSEPGVGQPQHF
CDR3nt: TGTGCCACCAGTGAACCAGGGGTGGGGCAGCCCCAGCATTTT

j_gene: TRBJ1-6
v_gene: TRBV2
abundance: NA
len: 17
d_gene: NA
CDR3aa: CASSDRGVAGNNSPLHF
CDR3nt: TGTGCCAGCAGTGACCGTGGGGTCGCTGGGAACAATTCACCCCTCCACTTT

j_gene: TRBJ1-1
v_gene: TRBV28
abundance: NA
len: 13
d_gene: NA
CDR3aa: CASRQAENTEAFF
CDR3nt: TGTGCCAGCCGACAGGCGGAGAACACTGAAGCTTTCTTT

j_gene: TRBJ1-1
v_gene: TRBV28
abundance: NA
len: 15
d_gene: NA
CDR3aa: CASSTAGGRRTEAFF
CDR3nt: TGTGCCAGCAGTACCGCCGGGGGCCGGAGGACTGAAGCTTTCTTT